This TCR beta chain derives from a study of cytomegalovirus exposure and HLA in healthy donors. Primers included in the PCR were 60 Vbeta and 13 Jbeta primers. Using immunoSEQ multiplex PCR, the repertoire was profiled, and TCRdb retains in-frame clones only, with some absent. The sample yields fewer than 250,000 clones, over 60% seen once. This TCR came from a man aged 18 to 35 in good health and CMV-seronegative. Sample: PBMCs.

The CDR3 nucleotides read TGTGCCGGGGGGGGACAGGGGTTTGTTGAAGCTTTCTTT. As protein: CAGGGQGFVEAFF. The chain is built from TRBV30 and TRBJ1-1; 10 bases align to TRBD1. The J segment lost 7 bases and the V segment lost 8 bases, leaving 10 bases of the junction unmatched. The germline V gene has CDR1 GTSNPN and CDR2 SVGIG (reference sequence). This CDR3 is built from 13 residues.